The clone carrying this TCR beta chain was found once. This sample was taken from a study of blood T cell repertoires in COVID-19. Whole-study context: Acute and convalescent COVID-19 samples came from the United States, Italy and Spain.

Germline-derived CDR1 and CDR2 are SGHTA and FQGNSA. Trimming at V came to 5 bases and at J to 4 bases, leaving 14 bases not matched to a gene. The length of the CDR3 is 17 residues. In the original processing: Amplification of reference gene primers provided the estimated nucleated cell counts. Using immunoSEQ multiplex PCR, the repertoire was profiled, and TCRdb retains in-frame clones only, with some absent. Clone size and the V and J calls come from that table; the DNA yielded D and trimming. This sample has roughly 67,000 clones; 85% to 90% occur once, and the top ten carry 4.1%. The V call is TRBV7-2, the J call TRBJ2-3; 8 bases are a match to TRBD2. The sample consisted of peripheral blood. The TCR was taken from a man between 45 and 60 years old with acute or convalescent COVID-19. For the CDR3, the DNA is TGTGCCAGCAGCGGCGGTGGTAGCGGGATGGGCGCAGATACGCAGTATTTT. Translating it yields CASSGGGSGMGADTQYF.